These 15 T cell receptor beta chains originate from one sample sequenced in a study of monozygotic twins with cystic fibrosis. TCRdb's table, derived via immunoSEQ multiplex PCR, lists solely in-frame clones and lacks some. This table holds about 9,500 clones, around 98% found once. The material sequenced was blood. The receptors were gathered from a girl aged 2-9 years with cystic fibrosis.

This chain links TRBV5-1 with TRBJ2-5; 8 positions match TRBD1. V shed 4 bases and J 4 bases; nucleotides not matched to a gene: 3. Germline V gene lookup returns CDR1 SGHRS and CDR2 YFSETQ. The CDR3 contains 13 residues. In nucleotides, the CDR3 is TGCGCCAGCAGCCCCGGACAGGGAGAGACCCAGTACTTC. The encoded protein is CASSPGQGETQYF.

This clone was counted only a few times. This chain connects TRBV5-1 to TRBJ1-2; the D is unclear. The length of the CDR3 is 12 residues. The V and J ends lost 2 bases and 8 bases respectively, with 10 bases between them. Germline V gives CDR1 SGHRS, CDR2 YFSETQ. The CDR3 loop reads CASSFESSGYTF. The DNA for the CDR3 is TGCGCCAGCAGCTTCGAGTCATCCGGCTACACCTTC.

This chain joins TRBV28 and TRBJ2-7, with D tentatively TRBD2 (6 bases). CDR1 and CDR2 (germline): MDHEN, SYDVKM. This CDR3 is built from 12 residues. The V gene lost 3 bases and the J gene lost 8 bases, with 11 bases spanning the gap. The CDR3 is CASSLSGGKQYF. In DNA form, the CDR3 reads TGTGCCAGCAGTTTGAGTGGGGGGAAGCAGTACTTC.

The CDR3 loop is CASSSSQSTGWGQYF. DNA for the CDR3: TGTGCCAGCAGTTCGAGCCAATCCACCGGGTGGGGGCAGTATTTT. The rearrangement joins TRBV27 to TRBJ2-3, with D unclear. The ends were cut back, 4 bases at V and 11 bases at J, with 22 bases in the middle. The CDR3 runs 15 residues. From germline, CDR1 is MNHEY and CDR2 SMNVEV (reference sequence).

The chain links TRBV23-1 to TRBJ1-4; TRBD1 is a possible D gene (5 bases). TRBV23-1 is flagged as an ORF with uncertain function. This CDR3 spans 17 amino acids. Between the trimmed V and J ends, which lost 4 bases and 2 bases, there was a span of 17 bases. For the CDR3, the DNA is TGCGCCAGCAGTCCCGGGGTTATGAGGGGCACTAATGAAAAACTGTTTTTT. Translation gives CASSPGVMRGTNEKLFF.

V is TRBV5-6 and J is TRBJ1-1; TRBD1 matches 8 bases. The germline V gene encodes CDR1 SGHDT and CDR2 YYEEEE. CDR3 size: 14 residues. V lost 5 bases and J lost 5; bases outside the gene matches: 8. CDR3 sequence: CASSVPGQVTEAFF. DNA of the CDR3: TGTGCCAGCAGTGTTCCGGGACAGGTGACTGAAGCTTTCTTT.

This clone is a singleton in its sample. The chain joins TRBV7-9 to TRBJ1-5; D perhaps matches TRBD1 (5 bases). Between the trimmed V and J ends, which lost 0 bases and 3 bases, there was a span of 15 bases. This CDR3 spans 17 amino acids. The germline V gene has CDR1 SEHNR and CDR2 FQNEAQ (reference sequence). This CDR3 is CASSLAGRGLVNQPQHF. CDR3 nucleotide sequence: TGTGCCAGCAGCTTAGCGGGCCGGGGGTTGGTCAATCAGCCCCAGCATTTT.

The rearrangement links TRBV7-2 to TRBJ2-3, with 11 bases identical to TRBD2. The V gene end was trimmed by 4 bases and the J gene end by 0 bases; junction bases not matched to a gene: 3. Per the germline V gene, CDR1 is SGHTA and CDR2 is FQGNSA. The CDR3 is 16 amino acids. The CDR3 loop reads CASSSLAGGSTDTQYF. The CDR3 DNA follows: TGTGCCAGCAGCTCTCTAGCGGGAGGCAGCACAGATACGCAGTATTTT.

The chain combines TRBV9 with TRBJ2-1, with D possibly matching TRBD2 (7 bases). The V gene lost 3 bases and the J gene lost 4 bases, with 17 bases spanning the gap. The CDR3 covers 16 residues. From germline, CDR1 is SGDLS and CDR2 YYNGEE. The CDR3 spells CASSDRAAGAYNEQFF. In DNA, the CDR3 is TGTGCCAGCAGCGACCGAGCTGCGGGGGCTTACAATGAGCAGTTCTTC.

This clone occurred once. The chain combines TRBV5-6 with TRBJ2-7; TRBD1 agrees at 9 bases. This CDR3 spans 15 amino acids. Unmatched junction bases numbered 9, after V lost 5 bases and J lost 3 bases. The germline V gene encodes CDR1 SGHDT and CDR2 YYEEEE. The CDR3 region has the DNA TGTGCCAGCAGTTCAGGACAGGGGCTTGACTACGAGCAGTACTTC. It is translated as CASSSGQGLDYEQYF. Drawing the rest from reference TRBV5-6 and TRBJ2-7, the complete variable domain is DAGVTQSPTHLIKTRGQQVTLRCSPKSGHDTVSWYQQALGQGPQFIFQYYEEEERQRGNFPDRFSGHQFPNYSSELNVNALLLGDSALYLCASSSGQGLDYEQYFGPGTRLTVT.

The V gene is TRBV5-1, the J gene TRBJ2-3, with a weak D call TRBD1 (5 bases). This CDR3 contains 17 residues. Per the germline V gene, CDR1 is SGHRS and CDR2 is YFSETQ. V was trimmed by 0 bases and J by 4 bases, leaving 18 bases between them. CDR3 sequence reads: CASSLGNSRVVADTQYF. The CDR3 DNA reads as TGCGCCAGCAGCTTGGGGAATTCCAGGGTTGTGGCAGATACGCAGTATTTT. The entire variable domain, with the rest obtained from reference TRBV5-1 and TRBJ2-3, is as follows: KAGVTQTPRYLIKTRGQQVTLSCSPISGHRSVSWYQQTPGQGLQFLFEYFSETQRNKGNFPGRFSGRQFSNSRSEMNVSTLELGDSALYLCASSLGNSRVVADTQYFGPGTRLTVL.

The chain carries TRBV7-9 and TRBJ1-2; 7 bases fit TRBD1. From germline, CDR1 is SEHNR and CDR2 FQNEAQ (reference sequence). The CDR3 spans 15 residues. The J segment lost 5 bases and the V segment lost 1 base, leaving 7 bases of the junction unmatched. CDR3 bases: TGTGCCAGCAGCTTAGGCCCCCAGGGGGGGTATGGCTACACCTTC. Translation gives CASSLGPQGGYGYTF.

V gene TRBV14 combines with J gene TRBJ1-1; D is possibly TRBD1 (6 bases). V was trimmed by 5 bases and J by 1 base, leaving 11 bases between them. CDR3 length: 14 amino acids. CDR1 is SGHDN and CDR2 is FVKESK in the germline V gene. CDR3: CASSDRTENTEAFF. CDR3 sequence (DNA): TGTGCCAGCAGCGACCGGACAGAGAACACTGAAGCTTTCTTT.

V gene TRBV28 combines with J gene TRBJ1-2; no clear D. The CDR3 is made up of 16 amino acids. Germline V gene data show CDR1 as MDHEN and CDR2 as SYDVKM. V dropped 4 bases and J dropped 6 bases, with 21 bases sitting between them. The CDR3 is CASSSGLDGYTDGYTF. CDR3 sequence (DNA): TGTGCCAGCAGTTCTGGACTAGATGGCTACACGGATGGCTACACCTTC.

The V call is TRBV10-2, the J call TRBJ2-1; TRBD2 matches 7 bases. The trim removed 5 bases at V and 6 bases at J, leaving 7 bases unmatched. The CDR3 totals 14 residues. CDR1 and CDR2 (germline): WSHSY, SAAADI. CDR3 in amino acids: CASSSGTTLNEQFF. Written as DNA, the CDR3 is TGCGCCAGCAGTTCCGGGACTACCCTCAATGAGCAGTTCTTC.